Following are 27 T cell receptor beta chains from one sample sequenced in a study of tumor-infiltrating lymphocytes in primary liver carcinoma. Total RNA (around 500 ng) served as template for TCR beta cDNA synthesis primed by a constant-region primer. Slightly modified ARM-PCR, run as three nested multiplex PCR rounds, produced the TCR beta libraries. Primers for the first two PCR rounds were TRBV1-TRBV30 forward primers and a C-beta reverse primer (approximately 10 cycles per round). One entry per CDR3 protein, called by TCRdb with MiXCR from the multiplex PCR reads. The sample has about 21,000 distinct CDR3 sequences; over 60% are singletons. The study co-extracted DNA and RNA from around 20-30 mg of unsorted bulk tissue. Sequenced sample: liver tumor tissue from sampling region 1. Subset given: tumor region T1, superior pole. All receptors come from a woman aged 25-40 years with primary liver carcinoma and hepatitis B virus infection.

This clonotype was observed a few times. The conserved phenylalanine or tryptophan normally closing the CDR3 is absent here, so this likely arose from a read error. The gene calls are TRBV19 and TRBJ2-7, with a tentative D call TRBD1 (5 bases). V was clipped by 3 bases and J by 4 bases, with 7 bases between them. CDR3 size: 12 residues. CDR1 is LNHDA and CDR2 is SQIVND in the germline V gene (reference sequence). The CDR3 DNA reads TGTGCCAGTAGTATGACAGCGTACGAGCAGTACTCC. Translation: CASSMTAYEQYS.

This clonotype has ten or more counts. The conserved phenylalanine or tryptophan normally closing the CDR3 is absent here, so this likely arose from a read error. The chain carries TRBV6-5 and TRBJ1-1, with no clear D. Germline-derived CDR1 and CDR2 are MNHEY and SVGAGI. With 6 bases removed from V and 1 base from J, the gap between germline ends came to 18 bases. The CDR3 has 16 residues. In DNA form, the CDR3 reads TGTGCCAGCAGCCCCGGAGACGGCATCAGGAACACTGAAGCTTTCTTA. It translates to CASSPGDGIRNTEAFL.

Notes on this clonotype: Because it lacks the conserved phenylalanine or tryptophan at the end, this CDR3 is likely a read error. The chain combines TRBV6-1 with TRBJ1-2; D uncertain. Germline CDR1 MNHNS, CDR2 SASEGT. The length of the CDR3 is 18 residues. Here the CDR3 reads CASSERLLVLRSNYVYTC. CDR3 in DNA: TGTGCCAGCAGTGAAAGGCTCCTGGTCCTTAGATCTAACTATGTCTACACCTGC.

In nucleotides, the CDR3 is TGTGCCAGCAGACCAACTAGCGACTACAATGAGCAGTTCTTC. Encoded protein: CASRPTSDYNEQFF. V gene TRBV4-2 combines with J gene TRBJ2-1; 7 bases are shared with TRBD2. The V and J ends lost 6 bases and 3 bases, in that order; junction bases with no gene match: 5. The CDR3 loop spans 14 amino acids. From germline, CDR1 is LGHNA and CDR2 YNFKEQ.

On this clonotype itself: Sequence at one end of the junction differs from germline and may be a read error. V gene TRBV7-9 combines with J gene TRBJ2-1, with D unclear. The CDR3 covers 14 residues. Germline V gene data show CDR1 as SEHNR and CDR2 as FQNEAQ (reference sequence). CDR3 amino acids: CASSLLLIFNEQSF. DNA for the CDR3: TGTGCCAGCAGCTTACTTCTGATTTTTAATGAGCAGTCCTTC.

The chain's CDR3 is CASSLGVSYEQYF. The CDR3 DNA sequence: TGTGCCAGCAGCTTGGGGGTGTCCTACGAGCAGTACTTC. V gene TRBV11-2 combines with J gene TRBJ2-7, with D perhaps matching TRBD1 or TRBD2 (5 bases each). Germline values: CDR1 SGHAT, CDR2 FQNNGV. Trimming cost V 3 bases and J 1 base, with 7 bases left between them. The CDR3 spans 13 residues.

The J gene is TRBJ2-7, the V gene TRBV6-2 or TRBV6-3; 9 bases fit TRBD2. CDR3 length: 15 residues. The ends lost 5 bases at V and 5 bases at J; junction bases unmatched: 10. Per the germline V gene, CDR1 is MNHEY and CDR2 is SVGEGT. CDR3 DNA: TGTGCCAGCAGTCAATCAGCGGGAGGACTTCACGAGCAGTACTTC. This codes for CASSQSAGGLHEQYF.

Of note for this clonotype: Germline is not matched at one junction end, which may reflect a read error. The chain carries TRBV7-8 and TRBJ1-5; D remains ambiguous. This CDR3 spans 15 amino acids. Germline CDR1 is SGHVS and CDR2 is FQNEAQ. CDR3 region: CASSLTGQVGQSQHF. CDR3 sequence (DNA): TGTGCCAGCAGCCTCACGGGCCAGGTCGGTCAGTCCCAGCATTTT.

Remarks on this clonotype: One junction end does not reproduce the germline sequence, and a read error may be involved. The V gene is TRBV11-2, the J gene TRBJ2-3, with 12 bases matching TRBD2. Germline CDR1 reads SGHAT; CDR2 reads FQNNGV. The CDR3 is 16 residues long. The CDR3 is CTSSAGLAGIVNTQYF. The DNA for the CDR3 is TGTACCAGCAGTGCGGGACTAGCGGGTATTGTTAATACGCAGTATTTT.

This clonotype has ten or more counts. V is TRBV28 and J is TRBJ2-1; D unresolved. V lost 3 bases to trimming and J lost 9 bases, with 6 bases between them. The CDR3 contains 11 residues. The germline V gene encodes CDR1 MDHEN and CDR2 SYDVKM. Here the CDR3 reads CASSFGSEQFF. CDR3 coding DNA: TGTGCCAGCAGTTTCGGTAGTGAGCAGTTCTTC.

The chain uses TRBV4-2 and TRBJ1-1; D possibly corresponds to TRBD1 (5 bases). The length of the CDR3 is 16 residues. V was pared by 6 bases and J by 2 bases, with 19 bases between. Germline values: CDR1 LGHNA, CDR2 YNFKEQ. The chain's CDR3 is CASRPVEGRGNTEAFF. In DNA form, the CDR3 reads TGTGCCAGCAGACCCGTTGAGGGGAGAGGTAACACTGAAGCTTTCTTT.

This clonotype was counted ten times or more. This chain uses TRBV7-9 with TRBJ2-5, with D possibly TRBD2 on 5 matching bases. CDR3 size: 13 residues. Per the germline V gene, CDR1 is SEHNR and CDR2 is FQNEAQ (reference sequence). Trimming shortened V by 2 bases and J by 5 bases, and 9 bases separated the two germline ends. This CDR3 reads CASSLLTGETQYF. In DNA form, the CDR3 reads TGTGCCAGCAGCTTATTAACGGGGGAGACCCAGTACTTC.

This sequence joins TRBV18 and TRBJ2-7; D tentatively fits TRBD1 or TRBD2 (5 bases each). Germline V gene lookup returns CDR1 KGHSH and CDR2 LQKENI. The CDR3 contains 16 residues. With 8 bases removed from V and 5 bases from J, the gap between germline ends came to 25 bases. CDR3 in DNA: TGTGCCAGCACATTCGGGCCACCCGGGACCCTGAACGAGCAGTACTTC. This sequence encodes CASTFGPPGTLNEQYF.

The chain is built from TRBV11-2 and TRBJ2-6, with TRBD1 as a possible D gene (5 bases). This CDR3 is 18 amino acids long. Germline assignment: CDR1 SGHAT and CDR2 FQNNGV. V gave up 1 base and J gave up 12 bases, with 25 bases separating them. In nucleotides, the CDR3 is TGTGCCAGCAGCTTAGTTGGAGCGCCGGGTTCTGGGGCCGGCGTCCTGACTTTC. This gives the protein CASSLVGAPGSGAGVLTF.

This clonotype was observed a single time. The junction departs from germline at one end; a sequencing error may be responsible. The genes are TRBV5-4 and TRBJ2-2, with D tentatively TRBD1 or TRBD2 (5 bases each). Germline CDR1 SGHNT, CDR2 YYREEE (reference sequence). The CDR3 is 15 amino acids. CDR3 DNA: TGTGCCAGCAGATCGGGACCAGACTCAGCCGGGGAGCTGTTCTTT. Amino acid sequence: CASRSGPDSAGELFF. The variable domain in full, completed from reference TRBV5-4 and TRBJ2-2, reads ETGVTQSPTHLIKTRGQQVTLRCSSQSGHNTVSWYQQALGQGPQFIFQYYREEENGRGNFPPRFSGLQFPNYSSELNVNALELDDSALYLCASRSGPDSAGELFFGEGSRLTVL.

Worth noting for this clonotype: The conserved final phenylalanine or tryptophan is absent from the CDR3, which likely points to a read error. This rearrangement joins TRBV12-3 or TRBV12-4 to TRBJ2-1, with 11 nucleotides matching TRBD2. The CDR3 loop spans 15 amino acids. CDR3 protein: CASTLLAGVHNEQFM. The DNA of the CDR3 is TGTGCTAGCACCCTACTAGCGGGAGTTCACAATGAGCAGTTCATG.

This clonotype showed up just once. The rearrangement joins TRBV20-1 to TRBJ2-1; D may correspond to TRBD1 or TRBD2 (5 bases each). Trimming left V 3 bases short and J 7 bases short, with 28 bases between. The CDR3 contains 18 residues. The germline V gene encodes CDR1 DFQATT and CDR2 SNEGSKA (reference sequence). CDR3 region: CSARTVRLLARGTNEQFF. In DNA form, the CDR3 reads TGCAGTGCTAGGACAGTGAGACTATTAGCGAGAGGGACGAATGAGCAGTTCTTC.

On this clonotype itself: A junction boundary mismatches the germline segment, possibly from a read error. The CDR3 reads CVSSRFYNEQFF. The CDR3 DNA sequence: TGTGTCAGCAGCCGGTTCTATAATGAGCAGTTCTTC. This chain joins TRBV14 and TRBJ2-1, with D hard to call. The CDR3 has 12 amino acids. Germline-derived CDR1 and CDR2 are SGHDN and FVKESK.

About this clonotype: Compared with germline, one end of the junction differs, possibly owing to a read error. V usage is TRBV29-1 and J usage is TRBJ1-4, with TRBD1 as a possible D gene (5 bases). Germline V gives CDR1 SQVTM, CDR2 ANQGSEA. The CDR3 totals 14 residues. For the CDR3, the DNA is TGCATCGTTGGAAGTCCAGGGCGAAATGAAAACCCGTTTTTT. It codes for CIVGSPGRNENPFF.

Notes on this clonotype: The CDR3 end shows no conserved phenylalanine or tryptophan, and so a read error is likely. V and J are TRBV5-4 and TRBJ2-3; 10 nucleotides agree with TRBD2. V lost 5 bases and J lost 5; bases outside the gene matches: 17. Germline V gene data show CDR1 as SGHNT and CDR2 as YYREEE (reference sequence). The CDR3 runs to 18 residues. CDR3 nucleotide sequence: TGTGCCAGCAGTAACCCTGCGGCTAGCGGGAGTCGGAGAGATACGCAGTATCTT. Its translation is CASSNPAASGSRRDTQYL.

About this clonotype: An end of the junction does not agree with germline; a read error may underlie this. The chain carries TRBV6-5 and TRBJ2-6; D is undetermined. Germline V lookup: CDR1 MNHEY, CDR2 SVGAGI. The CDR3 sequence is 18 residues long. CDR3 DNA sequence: TGTGCCAGCAATCTTTGGATAGGGATGAAAGCTGGAGCCAACGTCCTGACTTTC. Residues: CASNLWIGMKAGANVLTF.

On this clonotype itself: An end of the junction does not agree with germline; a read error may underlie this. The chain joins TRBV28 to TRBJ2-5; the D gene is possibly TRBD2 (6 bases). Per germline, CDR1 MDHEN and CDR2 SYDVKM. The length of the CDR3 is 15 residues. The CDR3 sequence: CASSLSGLREEIQYF. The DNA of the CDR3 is TGCGCCAGCAGTTTGTCGGGACTGCGAGAAGAGATCCAGTACTTC.

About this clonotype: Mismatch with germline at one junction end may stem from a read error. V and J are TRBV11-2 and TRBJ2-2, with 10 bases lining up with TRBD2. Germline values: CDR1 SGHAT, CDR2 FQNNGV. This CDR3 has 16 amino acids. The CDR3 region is CACSLVALAGTGDMFF. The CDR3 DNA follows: TGTGCCTGCAGCTTAGTGGCACTAGCGGGAACCGGGGACATGTTTTTT.

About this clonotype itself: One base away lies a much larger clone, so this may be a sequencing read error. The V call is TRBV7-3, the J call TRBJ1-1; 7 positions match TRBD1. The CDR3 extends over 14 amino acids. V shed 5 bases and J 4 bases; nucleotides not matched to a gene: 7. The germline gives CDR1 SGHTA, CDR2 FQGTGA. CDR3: CASSQGGDITEAFF. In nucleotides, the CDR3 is TGTGCCAGCAGCCAGGGGGGCGATATCACTGAAGCTTTCTTT.

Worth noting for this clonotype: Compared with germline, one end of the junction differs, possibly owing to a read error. CDR3 coding DNA: TGCGCCAACAGCTTCAACGGTCCCCCGCAAGAGACTCAGTACTTC. Protein product: CANSFNGPPQETQYF. The V and J genes are TRBV5-1 and TRBJ2-5; D not certain. In germline, CDR1 is SGHRS, CDR2 YFSETQ. The CDR3 contains 15 residues.

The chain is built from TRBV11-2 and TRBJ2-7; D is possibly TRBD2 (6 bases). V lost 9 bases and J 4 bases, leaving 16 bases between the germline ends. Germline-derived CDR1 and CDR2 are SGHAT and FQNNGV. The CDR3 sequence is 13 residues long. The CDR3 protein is CARKTAGNYEQYF. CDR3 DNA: TGTGCCAGAAAGACTGCGGGGAATTACGAGCAGTACTTC.

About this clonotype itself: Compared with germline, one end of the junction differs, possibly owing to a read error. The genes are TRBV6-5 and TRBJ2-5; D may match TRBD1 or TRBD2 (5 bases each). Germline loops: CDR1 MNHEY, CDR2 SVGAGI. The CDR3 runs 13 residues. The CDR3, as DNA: TGTTCCAGCGGCACCGACAAGGGGCTGACCCAGTACTTC. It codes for CSSGTDKGLTQYF.